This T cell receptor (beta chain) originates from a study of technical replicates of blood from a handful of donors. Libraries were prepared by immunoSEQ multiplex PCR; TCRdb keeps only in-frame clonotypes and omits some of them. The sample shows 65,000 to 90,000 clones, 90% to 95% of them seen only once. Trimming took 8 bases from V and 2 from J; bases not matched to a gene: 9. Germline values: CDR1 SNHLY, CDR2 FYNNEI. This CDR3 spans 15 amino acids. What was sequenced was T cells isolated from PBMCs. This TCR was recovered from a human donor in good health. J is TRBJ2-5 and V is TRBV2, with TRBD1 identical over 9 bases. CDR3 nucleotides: TGTGCCAGCGGGTCGCTGGACAGGGGTCAAGAGACCCAGTACTTC. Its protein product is CASGSLDRGQETQYF.